The clone carrying this T cell receptor beta chain has more than one count but fewer than ten. This record belongs to a study of human T cells and chemical hapten exposure. Noted time point: patch test 3, about 24 weeks after DPC sensitization. Treatment indicated: therapeutic diphenylcyclopropenone sensitization with weekly scalp DPC. Germline CDR1 LGHNT, CDR2 FRNRAP. The CDR3 is made up of 15 amino acids. Trimming stripped 4 bases from V and 1 base from J, with 13 bases between. TCRdb re-called the RACE reads with MiXCR, one entry per CDR3 protein. Among over 55,000 distinct CDR3 sequences listed, roughly 10% were seen once.

This clonotype originated in a woman between 45 and 60 years old with alopecia areata. Some clones in this sample may be carry-over from other donors' samples. The sample here was whole blood, taken in connection with sensitization to the hapten diphenylcyclopropenone (DPC). J is TRBJ1-1 and V is TRBV12-5; D is perhaps TRBD1 (6 bases). DNA of the CDR3: TGTGCTAGTGGTTCTGGAACGACAGGGAACACTGAAGCTTTCTTT. Translating gives CASGSGTTGNTEAFF.